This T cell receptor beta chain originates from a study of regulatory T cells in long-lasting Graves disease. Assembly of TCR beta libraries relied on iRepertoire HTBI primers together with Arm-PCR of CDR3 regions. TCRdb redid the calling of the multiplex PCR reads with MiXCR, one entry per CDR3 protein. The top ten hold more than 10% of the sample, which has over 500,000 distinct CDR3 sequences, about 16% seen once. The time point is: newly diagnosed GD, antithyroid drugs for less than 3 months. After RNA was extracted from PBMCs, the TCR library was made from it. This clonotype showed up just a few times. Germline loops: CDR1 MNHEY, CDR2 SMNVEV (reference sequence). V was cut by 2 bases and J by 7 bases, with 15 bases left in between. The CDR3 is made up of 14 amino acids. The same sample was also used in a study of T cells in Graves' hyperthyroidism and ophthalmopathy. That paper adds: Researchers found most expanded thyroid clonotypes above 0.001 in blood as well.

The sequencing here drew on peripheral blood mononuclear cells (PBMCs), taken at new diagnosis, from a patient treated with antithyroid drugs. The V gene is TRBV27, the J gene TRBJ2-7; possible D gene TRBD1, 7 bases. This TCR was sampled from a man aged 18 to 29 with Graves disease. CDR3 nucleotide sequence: TGTGCCAGCAGTTTACTTCAGGGGGAGGAAGAGCAGTACTTC. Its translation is CASSLLQGEEEQYF.